The 19 T cell receptor beta chains below come from one sample, sequenced in a study of cytomegalovirus exposure and HLA in healthy donors. Sequenced by immunoSEQ multiplex PCR; TCRdb stores in-frame clones only, minus some. The profile covers roughly 73,000 clones, with around 94% appearing a single time and about 1.4% taken by the ten largest. Sample: PBMCs. The receptors here all came from a man younger than 30 in good health and CMV-seropositive.

Here the CDR3 DNA reads TGTGCCAGCAGCCCCTCGGGGGGAGTTCAAGAGACCCAGTACTTC. This sequence encodes CASSPSGGVQETQYF. The chain joins TRBV5-4 to TRBJ2-5, with 7 nucleotides matching TRBD2. The junction had 8 bases not matched to a gene; V was cut back by 4 bases and J by 2 bases. The V gene's germline CDR1 is SGHNT and CDR2 YYREEE (reference sequence). The CDR3 consists of 15 residues. The entire variable domain, with the rest obtained from reference TRBV5-4 and TRBJ2-5, is as follows: ETGVTQSPTHLIKTRGQQVTLRCSSQSGHNTVSWYQQALGQGPQFIFQYYREEENGRGNFPPRFSGLQFPNYSSELNVNALELDDSALYLCASSPSGGVQETQYFGPGTRLLVL.

This clone was seen just once. The rearrangement joins TRBV4-2 to TRBJ1-2, with TRBD1 matching 7 bases. Germline CDR1 and CDR2: LGHNA and YNFKEQ. The CDR3 is 15 amino acids. The ends lost 1 base at V and 2 bases at J; junction bases unmatched: 4. The CDR3 loop is CASSQVVRGNYGYTF. CDR3 in DNA: TGTGCCAGCAGCCAAGTAGTCAGGGGGAACTATGGCTACACCTTC.

The V call is TRBV5-1, the J call TRBJ2-7; 7 bases align to TRBD2. This CDR3 spans 14 amino acids. CDR1 is SGHRS, CDR2 YFSETQ, per germline. J gave up 3 bases and V 0 bases, and 3 bases lay outside the gene matches. The CDR3: CASSLGQRDYEQYF. CDR3 nucleotide sequence: TGCGCCAGCAGCTTGGGACAGCGGGACTACGAGCAGTACTTC. The whole variable domain, remainder taken from reference TRBV5-1 and TRBJ2-7, is KAGVTQTPRYLIKTRGQQVTLSCSPISGHRSVSWYQQTPGQGLQFLFEYFSETQRNKGNFPGRFSGRQFSNSRSEMNVSTLELGDSALYLCASSLGQRDYEQYFGPGTRLTVT.

At least ten counts were recorded for this clone. The chain is built from TRBV7-2 and TRBJ2-3, with 8 bases lining up with TRBD2. The CDR3 loop spans 15 amino acids. From germline, CDR1 is SGHTA and CDR2 FQGNSA. V lost 2 bases to trimming and J lost 3 bases; unmatched junction nucleotides: 4. As DNA, the CDR3 is TGTGCCAGCAGCTTAACTAGCGGAATGACAGATACGCAGTATTTT. It specifies CASSLTSGMTDTQYF.

This clone came up once. J is TRBJ2-5 and V is TRBV7-9, with D tentatively TRBD1 (5 bases). The V end lost 5 bases, the J end lost 2 bases, and 15 bases lay between the germline ends. Germline V gives CDR1 SEHNR, CDR2 FQNEAQ (reference sequence). The CDR3 covers 15 residues. Here the CDR3 reads CASSDHRLSQETQYF. CDR3 sequence (DNA): TGTGCCAGCAGCGATCACAGGTTATCTCAAGAGACCCAGTACTTC.

The V call is TRBV30, the J call TRBJ1-2; D is uncertain. Per the germline V gene, CDR1 is GTSNPN and CDR2 is SVGIG (reference sequence). The ends were cut back, 0 bases at V and 7 bases at J, with 9 bases in the middle. This CDR3 is built from 12 residues. In DNA form, the CDR3 reads TGTGCCTGGAGTGTAGGAGGATTTGGCTACACCTTC. This sequence encodes CAWSVGGFGYTF.

The chain joins TRBV29-1 to TRBJ2-1; D gene ambiguous. In germline, CDR1 is SQVTM, CDR2 ANQGSEA. Trimming left V 5 bases short and J 10 bases short, with 18 bases between. The CDR3 runs 13 residues. The CDR3, as DNA: TGCAGCGTTCCGGAATTCGGGTCGTTGGAGCAGTTCTTC. Amino acid sequence: CSVPEFGSLEQFF.

The chain recombines TRBV9 with TRBJ2-7; 7 positions match TRBD1. This CDR3 spans 15 amino acids. V dropped 2 bases and J dropped 4; count of bases not matched to a gene: 9. Germline CDR1 and CDR2: SGDLS and YYNGEE. CDR3 residues: CASSVDPGQLYEQYF. The DNA of the CDR3 is TGTGCCAGCAGCGTCGACCCGGGACAGTTGTACGAGCAGTACTTC.

J is TRBJ1-4 and V is TRBV10-2; a weak D match, TRBD1 (5 bases). This CDR3 is 14 amino acids long. In germline, CDR1 is WSHSY, CDR2 SAAADI. Trimming cost V 6 bases and J 0 bases, with 8 bases left between them. The CDR3 DNA sequence: TGCGCCAGCAGGGACACGGCAACTAATGAAAAACTGTTTTTT. Amino acids: CASRDTATNEKLFF.

Only a few counts were recorded for this clone. The gene calls are TRBV18 and TRBJ2-7, with D possibly matching TRBD2 (6 bases). There are 16 residues in the CDR3. The germline V and J ends were trimmed by 3 bases and 3 bases, with 18 bases remaining between them. Germline V gene sequence: CDR1 KGHSH, CDR2 LQKENI. The CDR3 is CASSPFNVGGNYEQYF. The DNA for the CDR3 is TGTGCCAGCTCACCTTTCAACGTCGGGGGAAACTACGAGCAGTACTTC.

The chain is built from TRBV7-8 and TRBJ2-5; no definite D call. V lost 5 bases to trimming and J lost 4 bases, with 14 bases between them. CDR1 and CDR2 (germline): SGHVS, FQNEAQ. The CDR3 contains 14 residues. In DNA, the CDR3 is TGTGCCAGCAGCCCACCGGGTTCTAGAGAGACCCAGTACTTC. This encodes CASSPPGSRETQYF. The full variable domain, in which reference TRBV7-8 and TRBJ2-5 provide the parts outside the CDR3, is GAGVSQSPRYKVAKRGQDVALRCDPISGHVSLFWYQQALGQGPEFLTYFQNEAQLDKSGLPSDRFFAERPEGSVSTLKIQRTQQEDSAVYLCASSPPGSRETQYFGPGTRLLVL.

The rearrangement links TRBV30 to TRBJ1-4; 8 bases align to TRBD1. The CDR3 spans 16 residues. CDR1 GTSNPN and CDR2 SVGIG come from the germline V gene (reference sequence). J lost 5 bases, V lost 1 base, and 9 bases had no gene match. CDR3 DNA: TGTGCCTGGAGTGGGACTGGACAGGGCCGCAATGAAAAACTGTTTTTT. Protein sequence: CAWSGTGQGRNEKLFF. Using reference TRBV30 and TRBJ1-4 for the parts outside the CDR3, the full variable domain is SQTIHQWPATLVQPVGSPLSLECTVEGTSNPNLYWYRQAAGRGLQLLFYSVGIGQISSEVPQNLSASRPQDRQFILSSKKLLLSDSGFYLCAWSGTGQGRNEKLFFGSGTQLSVL.

The chain joins TRBV9 to TRBJ2-1; 9 bases agree with TRBD2. The CDR3 covers 16 residues. After removal of 0 bases from V and 5 bases from J, the junction contained 6 bases not matched to a gene. Germline CDR1 is SGDLS and CDR2 is YYNGEE. CDR3 nucleotides: TGTGCCAGCAGCGTAGCAGGGACTAGCTTCAACAATGAGCAGTTCTTC. Its protein is CASSVAGTSFNNEQFF.

This clone was counted once. V is TRBV5-1 and J is TRBJ1-1; a weak D match, TRBD1 (6 bases). CDR1 and CDR2 (germline): SGHRS, YFSETQ. V was clipped by 3 bases and J by 1 base, with 13 bases between them. The CDR3 is 15 residues long. For the CDR3, the DNA is TGCGCCAGCAGCTACCCGGGACATTCGAACACTGAAGCTTTCTTT. Amino acids: CASSYPGHSNTEAFF.

V usage is TRBV5-5 and J usage is TRBJ2-7; tentatively, D is TRBD2 (6 bases). Germline loops: CDR1 SGHKS, CDR2 YYEKEE (reference sequence). V was trimmed by 0 bases and J by 4 bases, leaving 14 bases between them. The CDR3 consists of 15 residues. CDR3 amino acids: CASSLEPSEEYEQYF. In nucleotides, the CDR3 is TGTGCCAGCAGCTTGGAGCCTAGCGAGGAATACGAGCAGTACTTC.

The CDR3 reads CASSWSDYPPYEQYF. The CDR3 region has the DNA TGTGCCAGCAGCTGGTCGGACTACCCCCCCTACGAGCAGTACTTC. The chain joins TRBV7-6 to TRBJ2-7, with a tentative D call TRBD2 (6 bases). V was clipped by 4 bases and J by 2 bases, with 15 bases between them. The V gene's germline CDR1 is SGHVS and CDR2 FNYEAQ. CDR3 length: 15 residues.

This clone was seen a single time. The chain recombines TRBV2 with TRBJ2-4; the D gene is possibly TRBD2 (6 bases). There are 16 residues in the CDR3. Trimming cost V 3 bases and J 7 bases, with 19 bases left between them. CDR1 and CDR2 from the germline V gene are SNHLY and FYNNEI. CDR3 residues: CASSDARDAGLNIQYF. The CDR3 nucleotides are TGTGCCAGCAGTGATGCTCGGGACGCGGGACTTAACATTCAGTACTTC.

As concerns this clone: At one end the junction does not follow the germline gene, possibly because of a read error. The chain carries TRBV20-1 and TRBJ2-7, with D uncertain. Germline V gives CDR1 DFQATT, CDR2 SNEGSKA (reference sequence). The CDR3 sequence is 8 residues long. The CDR3 loop is CSAGPLAF. The DNA for the CDR3 is TGCAGTGCTGGTCCATTAGCCTTC.

For this clone: Compared with germline, one end of the junction differs, possibly owing to a read error. The chain recombines TRBV14 with TRBJ1-2; perhaps TRBD1 as D (5 bases). The CDR3 extends over 15 amino acids. The germline CDR1 and CDR2 sequences are SGHDN and FVKESK. The DNA of the CDR3 is TGTGCCAGCAGCAAAGACAGTCCATCTAACTATGGCTACACCTTC. This codes for CASSKDSPSNYGYTF.